The clone carrying this T cell receptor beta chain was counted between two and nine times. Antigen specificity is unknown. The sample comes from a study of response to subunit inactivated influenza vaccine. Study-wide findings and caveats: T cells newly recruited by each seasonal influenza vaccination are few, the authors suggested.

The V segment lost 1 base and the J segment 4 bases; nucleotides outside the gene matches: 8. CDR3 length: 18 amino acids. CDR1 is SGHRS, CDR2 YFSETQ, per germline. TCRdb passed the RT-PCR reads through MiXCR, listing each CDR3 protein once. The profile shows fewer than 800,000 distinct CDR3 sequences, around a sixth of them singletons. The source of this sequence is a man aged 50-60 years who received an inactivated influenza vaccine. This chain uses TRBV5-1 with TRBJ2-1; 13 bases are shared with TRBD2. This specimen consisted of PBMCs from blood, obtained 12 days after vaccination. CDR3: CASSLNPQLAGGYNEQFF. CDR3 sequence (DNA): TGCGCCAGCAGCTTGAATCCCCAACTAGCGGGAGGGTACAATGAGCAGTTCTTC.